The 3 T cell receptor beta chains reported below all come from one sample, sequenced in a study of identical twins. One entry per CDR3 protein results from TCRdb running MiXCR on the 5' RACE reads. The sample includes about 570,000 distinct CDR3 sequences, 9.6% seen only once; the top ten take 2.5% to 3.5%. The same sample was also studied in work on yellow fever vaccine responses in identical twins.

The sequencing input was PBMCs. These TCRs come from a woman aged 18-35 years in good health.

CDR3 residues: CASSLVGTSGGGAYEQYF. In DNA form, the CDR3 reads TGTGCCAGCAGCTTAGTCGGGACTAGCGGGGGCGGAGCCTACGAGCAGTACTTC. The V call is TRBV11-2, the J call TRBJ2-7, with 14 bases matching TRBD2. CDR3 length equals 18 residues. V was clipped by 1 base and J by 2 bases; unmatched bases: 7. CDR1 is SGHAT, CDR2 FQNNGV, per germline.

The J gene is TRBJ2-7, the V gene TRBV7-8; tentatively, D is TRBD1 (5 bases). Trimming stripped 8 bases from V and 1 base from J, with 15 bases between. This CDR3 has 14 residues. Germline V CDR1 and CDR2: SGHVS, FQNEAQ. CDR3 residues: CASLGADPSYEQYF. CDR3 coding DNA: TGTGCCAGCTTAGGGGCGGATCCGTCCTACGAGCAGTACTTC.

The rearrangement joins TRBV4-2 to TRBJ1-5; no definite D call. The CDR3 spans 15 residues. Germline lookup yields CDR1 LGHNA and CDR2 YNFKEQ. The V and J ends lost 0 bases and 1 base respectively, with 7 bases between them. The CDR3 region is CASSQDRLSNQPQHF. The CDR3 DNA sequence: TGTGCCAGCAGCCAAGATCGATTGAGCAATCAGCCCCAGCATTTT.